What follows is one T cell receptor beta chain and its context. What it binds is not known. These data belong to a study of lung T cells in sarcoidosis with Löfgren's syndrome. TCRdb re-called the reads through MiXCR, storing one row per CDR3 protein. Among about 63,000 distinct CDR3 sequences, 21% were seen once, and the ten largest hold over 2%. Study findings and constraints: TRAV12-1 preferentially paired with TRBV2, with homologous CDR3s.

The CDR3 runs 14 residues. V was trimmed by 4 bases and J by 7 bases, leaving 16 bases between them. CDR1 SGHTA and CDR2 FQGNSA come from the germline V gene. Sequenced material: CD4+ T cells from PBMCs. The chain has TRBV7-2 and TRBJ1-2; D is uncertain. This receptor was obtained from a human donor with sarcoidosis (Löfgren's syndrome or another form), or a control subject (not recorded which). CDR3 sequence: CASSSPDGRGGYTF. The CDR3, as DNA: TGTGCCAGCAGCTCCCCGGACGGACGTGGTGGCTACACCTTC.